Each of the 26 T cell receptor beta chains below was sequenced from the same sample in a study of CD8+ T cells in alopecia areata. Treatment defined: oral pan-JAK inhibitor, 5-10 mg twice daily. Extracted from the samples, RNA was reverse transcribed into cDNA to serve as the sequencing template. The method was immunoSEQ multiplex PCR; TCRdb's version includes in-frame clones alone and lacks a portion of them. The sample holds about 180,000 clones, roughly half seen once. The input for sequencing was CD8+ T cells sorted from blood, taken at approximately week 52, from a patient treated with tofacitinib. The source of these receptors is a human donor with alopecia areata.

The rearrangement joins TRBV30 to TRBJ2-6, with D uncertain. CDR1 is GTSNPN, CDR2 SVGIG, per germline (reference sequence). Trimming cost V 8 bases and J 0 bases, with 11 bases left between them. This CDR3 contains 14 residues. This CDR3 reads CAQLPSSGANVLTF. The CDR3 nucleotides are TGTGCCCAACTCCCATCCTCTGGGGCCAACGTCCTGACTTTC.

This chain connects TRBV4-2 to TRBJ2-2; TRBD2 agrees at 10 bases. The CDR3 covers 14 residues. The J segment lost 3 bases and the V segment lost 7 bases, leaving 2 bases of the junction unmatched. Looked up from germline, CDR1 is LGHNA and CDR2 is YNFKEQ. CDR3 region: CASNLAGDTGELFF. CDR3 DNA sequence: TGTGCCAGCAACCTAGCGGGGGACACCGGGGAGCTGTTTTTT.

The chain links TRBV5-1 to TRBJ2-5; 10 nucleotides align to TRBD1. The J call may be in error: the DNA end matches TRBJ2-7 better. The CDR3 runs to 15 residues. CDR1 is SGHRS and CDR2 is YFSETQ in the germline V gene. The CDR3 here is CASSWGQGLSYEQYF. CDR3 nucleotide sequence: TGCGCCAGCAGCTGGGGACAGGGGCTCTCCTACGAGCAGTACTTC.

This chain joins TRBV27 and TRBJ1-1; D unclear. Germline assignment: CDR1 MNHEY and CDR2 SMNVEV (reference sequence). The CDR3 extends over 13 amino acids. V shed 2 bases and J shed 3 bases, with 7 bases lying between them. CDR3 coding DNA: TGTGCCAGCAGTTTAGGGGTTCACACTGAAGCTTTCTTT. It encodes CASSLGVHTEAFF.

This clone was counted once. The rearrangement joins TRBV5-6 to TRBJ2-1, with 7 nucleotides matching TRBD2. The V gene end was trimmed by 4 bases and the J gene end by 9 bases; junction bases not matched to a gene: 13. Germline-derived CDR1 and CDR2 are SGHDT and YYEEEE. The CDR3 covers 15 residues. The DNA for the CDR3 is TGTGCCAGCAGCGCTACTAGCGATGGTTCTAGTGAGCAGTTCTTC. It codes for CASSATSDGSSEQFF.

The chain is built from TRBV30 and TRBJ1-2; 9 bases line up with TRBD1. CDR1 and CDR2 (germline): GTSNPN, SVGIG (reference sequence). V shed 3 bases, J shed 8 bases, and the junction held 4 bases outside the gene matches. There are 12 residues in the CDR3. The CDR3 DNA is TGTGCCTGGAGCGACAGGGGGAAAGGCTACACCTTC. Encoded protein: CAWSDRGKGYTF.

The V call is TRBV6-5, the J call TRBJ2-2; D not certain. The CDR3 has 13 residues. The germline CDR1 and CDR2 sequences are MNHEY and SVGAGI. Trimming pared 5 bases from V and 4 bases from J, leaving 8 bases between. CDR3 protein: CASSGPSTGELFF. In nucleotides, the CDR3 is TGTGCCAGCAGTGGCCCCTCCACCGGGGAGCTGTTTTTT.

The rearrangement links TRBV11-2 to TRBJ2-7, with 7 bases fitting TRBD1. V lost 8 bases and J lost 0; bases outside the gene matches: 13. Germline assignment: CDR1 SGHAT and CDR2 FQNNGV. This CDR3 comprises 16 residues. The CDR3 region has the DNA TGTGCCAGCTTCGGGATTGGACAGGCGACCTCCTACGAGCAGTACTTC. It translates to CASFGIGQATSYEQYF.

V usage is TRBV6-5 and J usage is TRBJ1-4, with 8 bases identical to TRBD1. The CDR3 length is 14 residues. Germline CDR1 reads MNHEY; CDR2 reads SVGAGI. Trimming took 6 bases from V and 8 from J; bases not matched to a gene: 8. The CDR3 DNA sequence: TGTGCCAGCAGGGCAGGGGGCGAGTTGGAAAAACTGTTTTTT. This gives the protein CASRAGGELEKLFF.

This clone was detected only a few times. The CDR3 spells CAWATGRGADTQYF. Written as DNA, the CDR3 is TGTGCCTGGGCGACAGGGAGGGGAGCAGATACGCAGTATTTT. The gene calls are TRBV30 and TRBJ2-3, with D perhaps being TRBD1 or TRBD2 (7 bases each). The CDR3 covers 14 residues. Germline loops: CDR1 GTSNPN, CDR2 SVGIG (reference sequence). Trimming took off 5 bases at V and 4 bases at J, with 16 bases between the two ends.

CDR3 coding DNA: TGTGCCTGGAGTGTAGGAATGGATACGCAGTATTTT. This gives the protein CAWSVGMDTQYF. The gene calls are TRBV30 and TRBJ2-3; no reliable D call. In germline, CDR1 is GTSNPN, CDR2 SVGIG (reference sequence). V lost 0 bases and J lost 6, with 7 bases in between. This CDR3 has 12 amino acids.

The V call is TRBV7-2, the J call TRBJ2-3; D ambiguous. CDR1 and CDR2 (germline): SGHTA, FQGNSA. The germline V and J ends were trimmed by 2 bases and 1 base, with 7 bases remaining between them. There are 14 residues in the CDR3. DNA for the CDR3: TGTGCCAGCAGCTTACTATTCGGCACAGATACGCAGTATTTT. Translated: CASSLLFGTDTQYF.

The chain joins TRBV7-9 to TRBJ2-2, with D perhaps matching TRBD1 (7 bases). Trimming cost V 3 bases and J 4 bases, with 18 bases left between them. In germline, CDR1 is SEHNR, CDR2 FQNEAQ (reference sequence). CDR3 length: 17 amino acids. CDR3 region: CASSFPRRGRGTGELFF. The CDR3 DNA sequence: TGTGCCAGCAGCTTTCCGCGGAGGGGGCGCGGCACCGGGGAGCTGTTTTTT.

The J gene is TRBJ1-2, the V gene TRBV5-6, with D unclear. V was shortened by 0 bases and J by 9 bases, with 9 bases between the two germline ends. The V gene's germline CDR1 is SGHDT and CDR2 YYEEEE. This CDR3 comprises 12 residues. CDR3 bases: TGTGCCAGCAGCTTGGGGAGGGATAGCTACACCTTC. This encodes CASSLGRDSYTF.

The CDR3 loop reads CASSDYGRGNSPLHF. CDR3 DNA sequence: TGTGCCAGCAGTGACTATGGCAGGGGAAATTCACCCCTCCACTTT. The gene calls are TRBV2 and TRBJ1-6; a weak D match, TRBD1 (6 bases). This CDR3 spans 15 amino acids. Germline V gives CDR1 SNHLY, CDR2 FYNNEI. Trimming took off 3 bases at V and 7 bases at J, with 13 bases between the two ends. Full variable domain (outside the CDR3, taken from reference TRBV2 and TRBJ1-6): EPEVTQTPSHQVTQMGQEVILRCVPISNHLYFYWYRQILGQKVEFLVSFYNNEISEKSEIFDDQFSVERPDGSNFTLKIRSTKLEDSAMYFCASSDYGRGNSPLHFGNGTRLTVT.

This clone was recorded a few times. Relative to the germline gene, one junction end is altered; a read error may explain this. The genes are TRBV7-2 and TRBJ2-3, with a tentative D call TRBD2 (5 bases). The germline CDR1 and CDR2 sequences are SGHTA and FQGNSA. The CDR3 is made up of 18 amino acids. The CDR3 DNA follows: TGTGCCAGCAGCTTATGGGTTTCTGGTGTGGGGAGCAGAGATACGCAGTATTTT. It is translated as CASSLWVSGVGSRDTQYF.

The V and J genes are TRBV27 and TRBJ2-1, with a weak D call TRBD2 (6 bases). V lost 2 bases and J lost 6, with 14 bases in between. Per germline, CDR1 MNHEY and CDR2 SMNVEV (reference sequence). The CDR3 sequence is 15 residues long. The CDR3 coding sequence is TGTGCCAGCAGTTTACGGGGGATGGTCCTCAATGAGCAGTTCTTC. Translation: CASSLRGMVLNEQFF.

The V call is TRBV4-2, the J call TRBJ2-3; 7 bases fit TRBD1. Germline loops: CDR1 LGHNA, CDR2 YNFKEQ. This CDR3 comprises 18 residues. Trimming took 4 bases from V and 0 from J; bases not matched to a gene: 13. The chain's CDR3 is CASSPNHRQGGSTDTQYF. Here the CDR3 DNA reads TGTGCCAGCAGCCCCAACCACCGACAGGGCGGCAGCACAGATACGCAGTATTTT.

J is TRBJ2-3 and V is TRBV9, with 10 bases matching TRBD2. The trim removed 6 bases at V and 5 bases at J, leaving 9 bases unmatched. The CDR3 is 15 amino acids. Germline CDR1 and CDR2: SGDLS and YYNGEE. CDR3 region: CASTKTGLAEDTQYF. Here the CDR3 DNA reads TGTGCCAGCACTAAAACCGGACTAGCGGAAGATACGCAGTATTTT.

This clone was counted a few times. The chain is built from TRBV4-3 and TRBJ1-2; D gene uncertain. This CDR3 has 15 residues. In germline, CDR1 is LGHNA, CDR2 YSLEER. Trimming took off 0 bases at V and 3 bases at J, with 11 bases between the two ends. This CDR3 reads CASSQERNGDYGYTF. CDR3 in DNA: TGCGCCAGCAGCCAAGAAAGAAACGGAGACTATGGCTACACCTTC.

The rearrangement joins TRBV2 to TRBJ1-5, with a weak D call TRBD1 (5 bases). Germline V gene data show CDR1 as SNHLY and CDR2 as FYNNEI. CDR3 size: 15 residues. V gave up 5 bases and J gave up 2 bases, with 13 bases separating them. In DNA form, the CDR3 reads TGTGCCAGCAGTCAAGGGGCAGATGGCAATCAGCCCCAGCATTTT. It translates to CASSQGADGNQPQHF.

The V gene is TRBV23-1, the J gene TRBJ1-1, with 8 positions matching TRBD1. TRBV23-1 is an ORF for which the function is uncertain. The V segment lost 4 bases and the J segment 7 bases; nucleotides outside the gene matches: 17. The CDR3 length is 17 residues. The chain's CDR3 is CASSPLDRVVMMGEAFF. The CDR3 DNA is TGCGCCAGCAGTCCCTTGGACAGGGTCGTTATGATGGGTGAAGCTTTCTTT.

CDR3 sequence reads: CATSRGEEGEETQYF. The CDR3 coding sequence is TGTGCCACCAGCAGAGGTGAGGAAGGGGAAGAGACCCAGTACTTC. This chain links TRBV15 with TRBJ2-5, with D perhaps matching TRBD1 (5 bases). V was shortened by 1 base and J by 3 bases, with 12 bases between the two germline ends. The germline gives CDR1 LNHNV, CDR2 YYDKDF (reference sequence). This CDR3 is 15 amino acids long.

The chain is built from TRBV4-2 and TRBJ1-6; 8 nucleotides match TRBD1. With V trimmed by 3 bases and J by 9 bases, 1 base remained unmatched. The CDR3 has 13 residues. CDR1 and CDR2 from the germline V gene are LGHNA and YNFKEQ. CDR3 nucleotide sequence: TGTGCCAGCAGCCATACAGGGGGTTCACCCCTCCACTTT. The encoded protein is CASSHTGGSPLHF.

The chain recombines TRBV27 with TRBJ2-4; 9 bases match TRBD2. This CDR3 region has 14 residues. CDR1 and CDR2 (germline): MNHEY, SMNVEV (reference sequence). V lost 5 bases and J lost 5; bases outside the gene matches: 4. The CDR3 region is CASSLLAGENIQYF. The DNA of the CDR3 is TGTGCCAGCAGTCTCTTAGCGGGGGAAAACATTCAGTACTTC.

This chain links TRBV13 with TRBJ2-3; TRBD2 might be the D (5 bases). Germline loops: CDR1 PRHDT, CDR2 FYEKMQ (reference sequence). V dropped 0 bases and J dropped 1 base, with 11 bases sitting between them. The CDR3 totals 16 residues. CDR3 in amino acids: CASSLGPGTGTDTQYF. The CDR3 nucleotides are TGTGCCAGCAGCTTAGGCCCGGGAACCGGCACAGATACGCAGTATTTT.